A single sample is the source of the 10 T cell receptor beta chains below, sequenced in a study of cytomegalovirus exposure and HLA in healthy donors. Assay: immunoSEQ multiplex PCR; the TCRdb copy retains only in-frame clones and omits some. The sample contains some 170,000 clones, around 86% of which appear only once. The sequencing sample was made of PBMCs. These receptors all come from a man between 18 and 29 years old in good health and CMV-seropositive.

On this clone: An end of the junction differs from the germline gene, which may be a read error. The gene calls are TRBV11-2 and TRBJ2-3; 9 positions match TRBD2. From germline, CDR1 is SGHAT and CDR2 FQNNGV. This CDR3 contains 14 residues. In nucleotides, the CDR3 is TGTGCCAGCAGCGAAGGGCTAGCGGGGACCCTGTCGGATTTT. Protein: CASSEGLAGTLSDF.

The chain employs TRBV29-1 and TRBJ2-4; D possibly corresponds to TRBD1 (5 bases). Germline CDR1 is SQVTM and CDR2 is ANQGSEA. V was trimmed by 3 bases and J by 6 bases, leaving 15 bases between them. The CDR3 loop spans 14 amino acids. This CDR3 is CSVETAQPLNIQYF. CDR3 nucleotides: TGCAGCGTTGAGACAGCCCAGCCCCTAAACATTCAGTACTTC.

V and J are TRBV19 and TRBJ2-2; D not certain. CDR1 and CDR2 from the germline V gene are LNHDA and SQIVND (reference sequence). The CDR3 contains 12 residues. Trimming took 1 base from V and 8 from J, leaving 5 bases between them. The DNA for the CDR3 is TGTGCCAGTAGTATAGTCGGGGGGGAGCTGTTTTTT. This codes for CASSIVGGELFF.

The chain couples TRBV10-3 to TRBJ1-2, with D possibly matching TRBD1 (6 bases). V dropped 10 bases and J dropped 2 bases, with 20 bases sitting between them. The CDR3 has 15 residues. The germline V gene encodes CDR1 ENHRY and CDR2 SYGVKD. The CDR3 loop is CATGTLEGGNYGYTF. CDR3 DNA sequence: TGTGCCACCGGGACGCTAGAAGGGGGAAACTATGGCTACACCTTC.

The chain combines TRBV9 with TRBJ2-3; D is possibly TRBD2 (5 bases). CDR1 is SGDLS and CDR2 is YYNGEE in the germline V gene. This CDR3 is 16 amino acids long. Trimming removed 1 base from V and 4 bases from J, with 16 bases in between. CDR3 amino acids: CASSVRGGGRADTQYF. DNA for the CDR3: TGTGCCAGCAGCGTACGAGGCGGCGGGCGGGCAGATACGCAGTATTTT.

The chain uses TRBV25-1 and TRBJ2-1; TRBD2 is a possible D gene (6 bases). Germline V lookup: CDR1 MGHDK, CDR2 SYGVNS. The CDR3 runs to 15 residues. V lost 1 base and J 7 bases, leaving 14 bases between the germline ends. The CDR3 DNA follows: TGTGCCAGCAGTGAATTCTCGGGGGTCGTGAATGAGCAGTTCTTC. Its translation: CASSEFSGVVNEQFF.

The rearrangement links TRBV4-1 to TRBJ2-7; maybe TRBD2 (6 bases). Trimming shortened V by 0 bases and J by 3 bases, and 12 bases separated the two germline ends. Per the germline V gene, CDR1 is MGHRA and CDR2 is YSYEKL. This CDR3 comprises 15 residues. CDR3 nucleotides: TGCGCCAGCAGCCAAGATCGAGGGCGGGACTACGAGCAGTACTTC. Translation: CASSQDRGRDYEQYF.

The CDR3: CASSYSTGTGAYEQYF. The CDR3 nucleotides are TGTGCCAGCAGTTACTCTACCGGGACAGGGGCCTACGAGCAGTACTTC. The chain uses TRBV6-5 and TRBJ2-7; 10 bases match TRBD1. J lost 2 bases, V lost 0 bases, and 4 bases had no gene match. The CDR3 runs 16 residues. Looked up from germline, CDR1 is MNHEY and CDR2 is SVGAGI.

In DNA form, the CDR3 reads TGTGCCAGCAGTGAAGTACTTAACGATCAGCCCCAGCATTTT. This encodes CASSEVLNDQPQHF. V gene TRBV6-1 combines with J gene TRBJ1-5; D ambiguous. V lost 1 base, J lost 5 bases, and 9 bases lay in between. Germline V CDR1 and CDR2: MNHNS, SASEGT. The CDR3 totals 14 residues.

The chain uses TRBV28 and TRBJ1-1; 7 nucleotides align to TRBD1. There are 11 residues in the CDR3. Germline V gene data show CDR1 as MDHEN and CDR2 as SYDVKM. V lost 6 bases, J lost 10 bases, and 5 bases stayed unmatched. The CDR3 is CASRIAGGAFF. The DNA for the CDR3 is TGTGCCAGCAGAATCGCAGGGGGAGCTTTCTTT.